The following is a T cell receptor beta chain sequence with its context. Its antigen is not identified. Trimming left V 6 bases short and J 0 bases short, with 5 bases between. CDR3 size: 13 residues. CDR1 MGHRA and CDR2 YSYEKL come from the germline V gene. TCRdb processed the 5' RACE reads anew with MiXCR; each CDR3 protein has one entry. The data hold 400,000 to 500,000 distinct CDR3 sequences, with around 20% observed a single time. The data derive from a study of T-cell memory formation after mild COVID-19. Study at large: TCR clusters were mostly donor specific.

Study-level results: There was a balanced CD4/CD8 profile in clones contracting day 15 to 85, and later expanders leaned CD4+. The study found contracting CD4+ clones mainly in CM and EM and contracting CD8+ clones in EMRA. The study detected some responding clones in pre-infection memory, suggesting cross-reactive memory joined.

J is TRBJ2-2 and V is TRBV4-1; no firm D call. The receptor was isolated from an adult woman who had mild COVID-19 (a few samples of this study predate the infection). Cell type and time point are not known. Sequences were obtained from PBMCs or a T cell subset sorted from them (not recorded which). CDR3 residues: CASRVTNTGELFF. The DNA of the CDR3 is TGCGCCAGCAGGGTAACGAACACCGGGGAGCTGTTTTTT.